A single T cell receptor (beta chain) is shown here with its context. Its antigen is unidentified. This sample stems from a study of T cell responses to AZD1222 COVID-19 vaccine. The method was immunoSEQ multiplex PCR; TCRdb's version includes in-frame clones alone and lacks a portion of them. The sample carries about 110,000 clones, 86% recorded once. V gave up 3 bases and J gave up 0 bases; unmatched junction bases: 2. Germline V gives CDR1 SEHNR, CDR2 FQNEAQ (reference sequence). The CDR3 consists of 14 residues. General study points: It was only a handful of AZD1222 recipients who were seropositive at baseline. Every sample of the repertoires postdated the peak T cell response.

This receptor was taken from an adult in good health. Source: peripheral blood, taken on day 0 of AZD1222 vaccination. The V gene is TRBV7-9, the J gene TRBJ2-7; 7 nucleotides match TRBD1. The chain's CDR3 is CASSFQGDSYEQYF. Here the CDR3 DNA reads TGTGCCAGCAGCTTCCAGGGGGACTCCTACGAGCAGTACTTC.